This T cell receptor beta chain originates from a study of response to subunit inactivated influenza vaccine. Study-wide results and caveats: Authors suggested each seasonal flu vaccination may recruit only limited numbers of new T cells.

This clonotype was seen repeatedly, ten times or more. Antigen: not known. With 4 bases removed from V and 6 bases from J, the gap between germline ends came to 6 bases. The CDR3 is made up of 10 amino acids. Germline V gives CDR1 SQVTM, CDR2 ANQGSEA. TCRdb fed the RT-PCR reads into MiXCR, producing one record per CDR3 protein. The sample carries 530,000 or so distinct CDR3 sequences, approximately 14% recorded once. This clonotype originated in a man aged 50 to 60 who received an inactivated influenza vaccine. The sequenced sample was PBMCs from blood, obtained 11 to 12 days after vaccination. The chain links TRBV29-1 to TRBJ1-2; weak D call: TRBD1 (5 bases). The CDR3: CSVVQDGYTF. The DNA of the CDR3 is TGCAGCGTTGTACAGGATGGCTACACCTTC.